The sequence of this T cell receptor (beta chain) was determined in a study of blood T cell repertoires in COVID-19. Across the whole study: The United States, Italy and Spain supplied acute and convalescent COVID-19 samples.

Germline values: CDR1 LGHNT, CDR2 FRNRAP. CDR3 length: 17 amino acids. The V end lost 1 base, the J end lost 1 base, and 13 bases lay between the germline ends. Per the authors' pipeline: From reference gene primer amplification, estimates of nucleated cell counts were derived. Measured with immunoSEQ multiplex PCR; TCRdb has only the in-frame clones, and not every one. The V and J calls and the clone size are those of that table, but D and trimming were determined from the DNA. The sample comprises about 270,000 clones, 86% of which are singletons, and approximately 9.7% rests with the top ten. The V and J genes are TRBV12-5 and TRBJ2-2; no firm D call. Input material: peripheral blood. The receptor comes from a man aged 35-49 years with active or convalescent COVID-19. CDR3 amino acids: CASGLGLDDRNTGELFF. In DNA form, the CDR3 reads TGTGCTAGTGGTTTGGGACTCGATGACCGGAACACCGGGGAGCTGTTTTTT.